Each of the 21 T cell receptor beta chains below was sequenced from the same sample in a study of glioma-infiltrating T cells. Amplification of TCR alpha and beta CDR3 regions from RNA used iRepertoire nested multiplex PCR. TCRdb recomputed calls from the multiplex PCR reads with MiXCR, one row per CDR3 protein. The top ten hold 12% of the sample, which has 400,000 or so distinct CDR3 sequences, roughly two fifths seen once. Sequencing was performed on glioma tissue, nonneoplastic brain tissue, or PBMCs (not recorded which). Receptors were obtained from a human donor with low-grade glioma or glioblastoma, undergoing nonglioma brain surgery, or in good health (not recorded which).

This chain joins TRBV28 and TRBJ2-7; 7 bases match TRBD1. The V gene end was trimmed by 2 bases and the J gene end by 5 bases; junction bases not matched to a gene: 3. The germline gives CDR1 MDHEN, CDR2 SYDVKM. The CDR3 has 13 amino acids. The CDR3, as DNA: TGTGCCAGCAGTTTAAGACAGGGCGACGAGCAGTACTTC. Translation gives CASSLRQGDEQYF.

The chain has TRBV6-8 and TRBJ2-1; 12 nucleotides line up with TRBD2. Losses at the gene ends were 6 bases for V and 12 bases for J; bases not matched to a gene: 9. The CDR3 has 14 residues. Germline V gene lookup returns CDR1 MNHGY and CDR2 SAAAGT. The CDR3 spells CASRWTSGTYGQFF. The CDR3 DNA sequence: TGTGCCAGCAGGTGGACTAGCGGGACCTATGGGCAGTTCTTC.

As to this clonotype: A much larger clone lies one base from this, so it may be a read error. V is TRBV4-3 and J is TRBJ2-3; TRBD1 matches at 10 bases. This CDR3 has 18 amino acids. V was pared by 1 base and J by 6 bases, with 13 bases of the junction left unmatched. Germline V gene data show CDR1 as LGHNA and CDR2 as YSLEER. CDR3 region: CASSQGSTGGRVLDTQYF. In DNA, the CDR3 is TGCGCCAGCAGCCAAGGCTCGACAGGGGGCAGGGTATTGGATACGCAGTATTTT.

In its sample, this clonotype was seen a few times. The gene calls are TRBV7-3 and TRBJ1-2; possible D gene TRBD1, 5 bases. The germline V and J ends were trimmed by 2 bases and 8 bases, with 18 bases remaining between them. CDR1 SGHTA and CDR2 FQGTGA come from the germline V gene. The CDR3 loop spans 15 amino acids. CDR3 coding DNA: TGTGCCAGCAGCTTATCCCCGCTTGGGGGTGTCGGCTACACCTTC. Amino acid sequence: CASSLSPLGGVGYTF.

This clonotype was counted many times. CDR3 loop: CSARDGGVYQETQYF. The CDR3, as DNA: TGCAGTGCTAGAGATGGGGGGGTCTACCAAGAGACCCAGTACTTC. V usage is TRBV20-1 and J usage is TRBJ2-5; TRBD2 matches at 7 bases. V lost 0 bases and J lost 0; bases outside the gene matches: 4. This CDR3 comprises 15 residues. Germline V gene sequence: CDR1 DFQATT, CDR2 SNEGSKA (reference sequence).

V gene TRBV27 combines with J gene TRBJ2-7, with a weak D call TRBD2 (6 bases). The CDR3 spans 14 residues. Deletions cut 3 bases from V and 0 bases from J, with 9 bases between. Per germline, CDR1 MNHEY and CDR2 SMNVEV (reference sequence). CDR3 coding DNA: TGTGCCAGCAGTTTCGTCGGGAGCTCCTACGAGCAGTACTTC. Translation gives CASSFVGSSYEQYF.

The chain combines TRBV4-1 with TRBJ2-7; D is unclear. CDR3 length: 14 amino acids. The V end was cut by 3 bases, the J end by 0 bases, with 9 bases between. Germline V gene lookup returns CDR1 MGHRA and CDR2 YSYEKL. CDR3 sequence (DNA): TGCGCCAGCAGCCAGGGCCGAACCTCCTACGAGCAGTACTTC. This gives the protein CASSQGRTSYEQYF.

Regarding this clonotype: With a much larger clone just one base away, this may be a read error. This chain uses TRBV6-5 with TRBJ1-2; 7 bases line up with TRBD1. V lost 0 bases and J lost 8; bases outside the gene matches: 15. The CDR3 extends over 17 amino acids. Germline V gene data show CDR1 as MNHEY and CDR2 as SVGAGI. CDR3 sequence reads: CASSYSAWGQQIAGYTF. The CDR3 DNA is TGTGCCAGCAGTTACTCAGCGTGGGGACAGCAAATTGCCGGCTACACCTTC.

Concerning this clonotype: Relative to the germline gene, one junction end is altered; a read error may explain this. The chain recombines TRBV12-5 with TRBJ1-1; D uncertain. The CDR3 is 9 residues long. Germline assignment: CDR1 LGHNT and CDR2 FRNRAP. As DNA, the CDR3 is TGTGCTAGTGGTTTGACGCCTCCCTTT. It is translated as CASGLTPPF.

A note on this clonotype: It may be a read error: a sequence one base away is much more abundant. In this CDR3 the conserved last residue, phenylalanine or tryptophan, is missing, so a read error is likely. The J gene is TRBJ2-7, the V gene TRBV7-6, with TRBD1 matching over 7 bases. The CDR3 covers 13 residues. J lost 4 bases, V lost 5 bases, and 5 bases had no gene match. Germline CDR1 reads SGHVS; CDR2 reads FNYEAQ. The CDR3 here is CASSPRTGYEQYS. In nucleotides, the CDR3 is TGTGCCAGCAGCCCCCGGACAGGTTACGAGCAGTACTCC.

There are a few counts of this clonotype. This CDR3 is CSARDQGQNTGELFF. The CDR3 coding sequence is TGCAGTGCTAGAGACCAGGGACAGAACACCGGGGAGCTGTTTTTT. V gene TRBV20-1 combines with J gene TRBJ2-2, with D possibly matching TRBD1 (6 bases). The CDR3 runs 15 residues. Germline CDR1 DFQATT, CDR2 SNEGSKA (reference sequence). The V end was cut by 0 bases, the J end by 1 base, with 9 bases between.

This clonotype was counted only a few times. The chain combines TRBV10-3 with TRBJ1-2; the match to TRBD1 covers 8 bases. The V and J ends lost 8 bases and 6 bases, in that order; junction bases with no gene match: 5. CDR1 is ENHRY and CDR2 is SYGVKD in the germline V gene. The CDR3 covers 12 residues. The CDR3 nucleotides are TGTGCCATCTCAGGGGGCGACCATGGCTACACCTTC. Translating gives CAISGGDHGYTF.

The chain recombines TRBV4-1 with TRBJ1-2; D gene uncertain. Germline CDR1 reads MGHRA; CDR2 reads YSYEKL. V was trimmed by 1 base and J by 8 bases, leaving 17 bases between them. CDR3 length equals 15 residues. As DNA, the CDR3 is TGCGCCAGCAGCCAAGCGGCAGGAACCGGCGACGGCTACACCTTC. It codes for CASSQAAGTGDGYTF.

Worth noting for this clonotype: A much larger clone lies a single base off, so this may be a read error. The chain has TRBV20-1 and TRBJ1-1; maybe TRBD1 (5 bases). Germline V gene sequence: CDR1 DFQATT, CDR2 SNEGSKA (reference sequence). The CDR3 contains 12 residues. In DNA form, the CDR3 reads TGCAGTGCTAGGCCGGGGGTCACTAAAGCTTTCTTT. It is translated as CSARPGVTKAFF.

The V call is TRBV4-2, the J call TRBJ2-1; 9 nucleotides line up with TRBD2. The CDR3 is made up of 16 amino acids. CDR1 and CDR2 (germline): LGHNA, YNFKEQ. The junction had 3 bases not matched to a gene; V was cut back by 1 base and J by 2 bases. The CDR3 nucleotides read TGTGCCAGCAGCCAAGCTAGCGGGGCTACCTACAATGAGCAGTTCTTC. It specifies CASSQASGATYNEQFF.

This clonotype was observed at least ten times. This sequence joins TRBV6-1 and TRBJ1-2; 11 bases agree with TRBD1. Unmatched junction bases numbered 7, after V lost 6 bases and J lost 4 bases. The CDR3 runs to 15 residues. The germline CDR1 and CDR2 sequences are MNHNS and SASEGT. The CDR3 loop is CASRAGQGAVYGYTF. The CDR3 coding sequence is TGTGCCAGCAGAGCCGGACAGGGGGCTGTCTATGGCTACACCTTC.

The chain has TRBV5-5 and TRBJ1-2, with 7 positions matching TRBD1. The CDR3 runs to 14 residues. V dropped 1 base and J dropped 6; count of bases not matched to a gene: 6. CDR1 and CDR2 (germline): SGHKS, YYEKEE (reference sequence). CDR3 residues: CASSLRRDSDGYTF. The DNA of the CDR3 is TGTGCCAGCAGCTTGCGAAGGGACAGCGATGGCTACACCTTC.

Comment on this clonotype: A junction end diverges from the germline sequence, so it may reflect a read error. The rearrangement links TRBV7-9 to TRBJ1-4, with D possibly matching TRBD1 (6 bases). This CDR3 has 16 amino acids. Per germline, CDR1 SEHNR and CDR2 FQNEAQ (reference sequence). The CDR3 DNA follows: TGTACCAGCAGCTCCAACAGGGTAGCGACGGATGAAAAACTGTTTTTT. Its translation: CTSSSNRVATDEKLFF. Together with reference TRBV7-9 and TRBJ1-4, the CDR3 gives the full variable domain: DTGVSQNPRHKITKRGQNVTFRCDPISEHNRLYWYRQTLGQGPEFLTYFQNEAQLEKSRLLSDRFSAERPKGSFSTLEIQRTEQGDSAMYLCTSSSNRVATDEKLFFGSGTQLSVL.

This clonotype was seen repeatedly, ten times or more. The chain joins TRBV20-1 to TRBJ1-2; D unclear. The CDR3 loop spans 15 amino acids. CDR1 and CDR2 (germline): DFQATT, SNEGSKA (reference sequence). V was trimmed by 0 bases and J by 3 bases, leaving 14 bases between them. In DNA form, the CDR3 reads TGCAGTGCTAGAGATCAAGGGAGGTATCACTATGGCTACACCTTC. It yields the protein CSARDQGRYHYGYTF.

About this clonotype: A much more abundant neighbour one base away suggests this may be a read error. The chain employs TRBV6-2 or TRBV6-3 and TRBJ2-7; 7 bases fit TRBD1. Germline values: CDR1 MNHEY, CDR2 SVGEGT. CDR3 length equals 15 residues. The junction had 12 bases not matched to a gene; V was cut back by 4 bases and J by 6 bases. The CDR3 protein is CASSSRDSLLTEQYF. The CDR3 nucleotides are TGTGCCAGCAGTTCCCGGGACAGCCTCCTTACCGAGCAGTACTTC.

The genes are TRBV6-6 and TRBJ2-3; possibly TRBD2 for D (6 bases). V lost 6 bases and J lost 0, with 16 bases in between. The CDR3 loop spans 16 amino acids. CDR1 and CDR2 from the germline V gene are MNHNY and SVGAGI (reference sequence). DNA of the CDR3: TGTGCCAGCAGGCAAGCCCCGGGACTCAGCACAGATACGCAGTATTTT. Protein sequence: CASRQAPGLSTDTQYF.